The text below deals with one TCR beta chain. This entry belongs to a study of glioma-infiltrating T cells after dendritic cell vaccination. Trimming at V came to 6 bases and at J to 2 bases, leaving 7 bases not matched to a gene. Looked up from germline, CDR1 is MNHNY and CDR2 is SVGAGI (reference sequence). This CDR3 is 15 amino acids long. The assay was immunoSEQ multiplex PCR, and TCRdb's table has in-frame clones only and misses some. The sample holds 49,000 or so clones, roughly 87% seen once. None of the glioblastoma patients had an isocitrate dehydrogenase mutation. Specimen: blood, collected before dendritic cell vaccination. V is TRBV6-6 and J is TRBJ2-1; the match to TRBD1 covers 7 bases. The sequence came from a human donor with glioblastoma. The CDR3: CASRTRDRTYNEQFF. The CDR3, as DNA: TGTGCCAGCAGAACCAGGGACAGAACCTACAATGAGCAGTTCTTC.